The clone carrying this TCR beta chain was detected only a few times. The target antigen is unknown. This sample was included in a study of identical twins. The study, taken as a whole, reports: Modelling underestimated the level of out-of-frame TCR alpha sharing observed in monozygotic twins.

Only healthy Caucasians were enrolled as donors. MiXCR, run by TCRdb on the 5' RACE reads, gives a single entry per CDR3 protein. The data show 500,000 or so distinct CDR3 sequences, 13% to 15% seen once. The trim removed 5 bases at V and 4 bases at J, leaving 8 bases unmatched. Germline V CDR1 and CDR2: MNHEY, SVGEGT. The CDR3 spans 17 residues. This same sample was also taken into another study, of yellow fever vaccine responses in identical twins.

Sequenced material: CD4+ T cells sorted from blood. This chain links TRBV6-2 or TRBV6-3 with TRBJ2-3; 14 bases are shared with TRBD2. This sequence originates from a woman aged 18-29 years in good health. CDR3 nucleotides: TGTGCCAGCAGTCGACCGGGACTAGCGGGAGCCCCAGATACGCAGTATTTT. Translated: CASSRPGLAGAPDTQYF.